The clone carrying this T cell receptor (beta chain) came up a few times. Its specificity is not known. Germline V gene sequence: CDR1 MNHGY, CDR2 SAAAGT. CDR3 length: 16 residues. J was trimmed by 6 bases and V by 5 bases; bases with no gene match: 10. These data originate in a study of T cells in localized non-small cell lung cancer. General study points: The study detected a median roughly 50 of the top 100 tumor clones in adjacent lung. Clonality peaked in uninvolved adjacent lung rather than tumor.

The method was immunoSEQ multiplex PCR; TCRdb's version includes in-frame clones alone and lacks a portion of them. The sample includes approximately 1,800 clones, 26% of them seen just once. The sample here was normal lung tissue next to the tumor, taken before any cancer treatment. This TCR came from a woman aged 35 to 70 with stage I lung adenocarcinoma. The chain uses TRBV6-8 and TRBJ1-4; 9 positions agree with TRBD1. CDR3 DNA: TGTGCCAGCAGTGCCCGGGACAGGGAGTGGTATGAAAAACTGTTTTTT. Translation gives CASSARDREWYEKLFF.